This record covers a single T cell receptor (beta chain). Its antigen remains unidentified. The input lacks base qualities; no much larger clone sits a single base away. The donors were under 40 Caucasian individuals from Russia, aged roughly 6 to 90 years, who were systemically healthy. Each donor gave around 9.8 milliliters of peripheral blood, collected into EDTA-treated Vacutainer tubes. Ficoll-Paque density-gradient centrifugation was used to isolate PBMCs, with at least 6.5 million per sample. Total RNA, at least 6 micrograms per sample, was extracted from PBMCs with Trizol reagent. For every donor, an aliquot of PBMCs went through flow cytometry to measure the percentages of naive CD45RAhigh/CD27high T cells. This specimen belongs to a study of blood T cells in healthy people across ages (dated by TCRdb to the mid-2010s). As for the study more broadly: In model experiments, template switching captured roughly one uniquely barcoded TCR beta cDNA molecule for every two T cells. The study measured age-related changes in TCR beta repertoire diversity using deep sequencing normalized with unique cDNA molecular identifiers. The donors were divided into four age groups: young (average around 15 years), middle-aged (almost 40), aged (approximately 62) and long-lived (roughly 82). To avoid experimental bias, donors of different ages were spread randomly across the sequencing lanes. Using the same blood draw, the study looked at two additional independent replicas of 1 million unique cDNA reads for two donors, one aged 18 to 30 and the other aged 80 or older.

General findings and caveats noted by the study authors: As age increased, observed TCR beta diversity per million T cells dropped in a roughly linear way, and a significant reduction was already evident by age 40. Compared with the aged group, the long-lived group had more naive CD4+ T cells, fewer expanded clones and increased TCR diversity, suggesting age selection. A strong correlation was found between observed TCR beta diversity and the percentage of naive T cells measured by flow cytometry. Bulk unsorted PBMC profiling prevented conclusive comparison of naive and antigen-experienced compartments. Donor CMV infection status was unknown, potentially confounding age-related changes in expanded clonotypes. Total diversity estimates from one million sequenced T cells were considered lower bounds and underestimates.

From the germline V gene, CDR1 is LGHNA and CDR2 is YSLEER. V and J are trimmed by 0 bases and 3 bases, and the gene matches miss 4 bases of the junction. The cysteine opens and the phenylalanine closes a CDR3 of 15 amino acids. The retained sequence is limited to the CDR3, 45 bases, with the frame set at the first base. Receptor libraries were prepared by 5' RACE. The sequencer listed for this sample is Illumina HiSeq 2500. A second PCR of roughly 7 to 11 cycles was performed with a sample-barcoded 5' primer and a J-beta primer mix. A template-switch 5' adaptor carrying 12 random nucleotides introduced a unique molecular identifier onto each TCR beta cDNA molecule. Each sample yielded at least 2.5 million CDR3-containing paired-end reads. First-strand cDNA was synthesized from all RNA with the Mint cDNA synthesis kit, primed by a TRBC-specific oligonucleotide. Following uracil-DNA glycosylase treatment, a first 18-cycle PCR with universal primers M1SS and BC2_uni_R was performed on all cDNA. As for the authors' bioinformatics: For normalization, 1 million high-quality reads, each with a distinct molecular identifier, were randomly selected from each sample. Instead of being binned into consensus sequences, reads with shared molecular identifiers were discarded. MiTCR, set to a Q25 quality threshold and the strictest error-elimination algorithm, was used for CDR3 identification, clonotype clustering and error correction. A nonparametric unseen species model with Euler transformation was used to estimate a lower bound on total TCR beta diversity. The public reads were run again by TCRdb, first through fastp at Q25 and then through MiXCR, and only productive beta chains were kept. A single entry per CDR3 protein holds the most common genes and DNA from its merged rows. What appears here as the V and J calls and clone size reflects TCRdb's work, not the paper's. The sample records under 2,000,000 distinct CDR3 sequences, less than 50% of which are singletons. Clones ranked in the top ten supply around 2.1% of the sample.

In this chain, TRBV4-3 is recombined with TRBJ2-7; 8 bases in the junction line up with TRBD1. Sequenced material: blood. This clonotype was obtained from a middle-aged woman in good health. The bases are TGCGCCAGCAGCCAAGACCCACAGGGGGACTACGAGCAGTACTTC. It is translated as CASSQDPQGDYEQYF.